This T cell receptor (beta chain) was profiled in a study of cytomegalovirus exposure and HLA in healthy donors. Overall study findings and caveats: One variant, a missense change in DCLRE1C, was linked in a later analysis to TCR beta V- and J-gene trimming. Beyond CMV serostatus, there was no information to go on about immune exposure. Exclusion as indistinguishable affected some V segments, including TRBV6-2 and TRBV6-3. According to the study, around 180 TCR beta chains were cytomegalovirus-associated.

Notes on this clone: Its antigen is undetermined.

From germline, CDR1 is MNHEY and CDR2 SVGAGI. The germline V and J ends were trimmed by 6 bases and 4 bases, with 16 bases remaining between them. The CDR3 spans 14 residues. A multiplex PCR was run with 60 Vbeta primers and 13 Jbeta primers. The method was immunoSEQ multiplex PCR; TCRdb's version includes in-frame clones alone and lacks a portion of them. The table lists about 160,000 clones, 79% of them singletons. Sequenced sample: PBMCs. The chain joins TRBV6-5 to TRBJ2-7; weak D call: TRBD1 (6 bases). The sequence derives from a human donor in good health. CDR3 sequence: CASSIQGGRYEQYF. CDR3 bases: TGTGCCAGCAGCATACAGGGTGGAAGATACGAGCAGTACTTC.